These T cell receptor beta chains were read from a single sample in a study of shared clonotypes between healthy human individuals. Measured with immunoSEQ multiplex PCR; TCRdb has only the in-frame clones, and not every one. The table includes about 2 million clones, roughly 94% detected once. The specimen sequenced was naive CD4+ T cells sorted from blood. These receptor sequences come from a man between 18 and 35 years old in good health. Each CDR3 is given with its conserved first and last residue. Each record gives: V gene, clone size, D gene, J gene, CDR3 protein, CDR3 DNA. D genes are given only for firm matches. The size of a clone is reported for some rows only, either as once, few or many, or as a class for expanded clones.

v_gene: TRBV18
abundance: NA
d_gene: TRBD1
j_gene: TRBJ2-6
CDR3aa: CASSQLGGAGANVLTF
CDR3nt: TGTGCCAGCTCACAACTAGGGGGCGCTGGGGCCAACGTCCTGACTTTC

v_gene: TRBV29-1
abundance: NA
d_gene: NA
j_gene: TRBJ2-3
CDR3aa: CSSGRSTDTQYF
CDR3nt: TGCAGCTCTGGACGGAGCACAGATACGCAGTATTTT

v_gene: TRBV10-1
abundance: NA
d_gene: NA
j_gene: TRBJ2-1
CDR3aa: CASSEFGMGNEQFF
CDR3nt: TGCGCCAGCAGTGAGTTCGGGATGGGCAATGAGCAGTTCTTC

v_gene: TRBV28
abundance: NA
d_gene: NA
j_gene: TRBJ2-2
CDR3aa: CASSSIPQWGQNTGELFF
CDR3nt: TGTGCCAGCAGTTCTATCCCCCAATGGGGGCAGAACACCGGGGAGCTGTTTTTT

v_gene: TRBV28
abundance: NA
d_gene: NA
j_gene: TRBJ1-2
CDR3aa: CASSLQGSGYTF
CDR3nt: TGTGCCAGCAGTCTTCAGGGTTCTGGCTACACCTTC

v_gene: TRBV5-1
abundance: NA
d_gene: NA
j_gene: TRBJ2-3
CDR3aa: CASSLAPGPEADTQYF
CDR3nt: TGCGCCAGCAGCTTGGCACCGGGGCCGGAGGCAGATACGCAGTATTTT

v_gene: TRBV5-1
abundance: NA
d_gene: NA
j_gene: TRBJ2-2
CDR3aa: CASTSRVGGTTNTGELFF
CDR3nt: TGCGCCAGCACCTCGCGAGTAGGCGGGACAACGAACACCGGGGAGCTGTTTTTT

v_gene: TRBV25-1
abundance: NA
d_gene: NA
j_gene: TRBJ1-6
CDR3aa: CASSEPGSSYNSPLHF
CDR3nt: TGTGCCAGCAGTGAACCAGGGAGCTCCTATAATTCACCCCTCCACTTT

v_gene: TRBV25-1
abundance: NA
d_gene: NA
j_gene: TRBJ2-7
CDR3aa: CASVPWGSSYEQYF
CDR3nt: TGTGCCAGCGTTCCTTGGGGGAGCTCCTACGAGCAGTACTTC

v_gene: TRBV5-6
abundance: NA
d_gene: NA
j_gene: TRBJ2-3
CDR3aa: CASSPGGRPSTDTQYF
CDR3nt: TGTGCCAGCAGCCCGGGTGGGCGCCCTAGCACAGATACGCAGTATTTT

v_gene: TRBV6-5
abundance: once
d_gene: TRBD2
j_gene: TRBJ2-5
CDR3aa: CASSYSGTREETQYF
CDR3nt: TGTGCCAGCAGTTACTCGGGGACTAGAGAAGAGACCCAGTACTTC

v_gene: TRBV10-2
abundance: NA
d_gene: NA
j_gene: TRBJ2-1
CDR3aa: CASSGGPEQFF
CDR3nt: TGCGCCAGCAGTGGAGGCCCTGAGCAGTTCTTC

v_gene: TRBV7-2
abundance: NA
d_gene: NA
j_gene: TRBJ2-3
CDR3aa: CASSLEVAVRTDTQYF
CDR3nt: TGTGCCAGCAGCTTAGAGGTAGCGGTACGCACAGATACGCAGTATTTT

v_gene: TRBV19
abundance: NA
d_gene: NA
j_gene: TRBJ1-5
CDR3aa: CASSTRDGNQPQHF
CDR3nt: TGTGCCAGTAGTACTCGGGACGGCAATCAGCCCCAGCATTTT

v_gene: TRBV10-3
abundance: NA
d_gene: TRBD2
j_gene: TRBJ2-5
CDR3aa: CAISDHTAGVQETQYF
CDR3nt: TGTGCCATCAGTGATCATACGGCGGGGGTCCAAGAGACCCAGTACTTC

v_gene: TRBV7-9
abundance: once
d_gene: TRBD2
j_gene: TRBJ2-1
CDR3aa: CASLADRSYNEQFF
CDR3nt: TGTGCCAGCCTAGCGGACCGCTCCTACAATGAGCAGTTCTTC

v_gene: TRBV4-1
abundance: NA
d_gene: TRBD1
j_gene: TRBJ1-1
CDR3aa: CASSQPGQVTEAFF
CDR3nt: TGCGCCAGCAGCCAACCAGGACAGGTAACTGAAGCTTTCTTT

v_gene: TRBV5-1
abundance: NA
d_gene: TRBD1
j_gene: TRBJ1-1
CDR3aa: CASNRQGLNTEAFF
CDR3nt: TGCGCCAGCAACCGACAGGGATTGAACACTGAAGCTTTCTTT

v_gene: TRBV18
abundance: NA
d_gene: TRBD1
j_gene: TRBJ2-7
CDR3aa: CASSPLPGGSSYEQYF
CDR3nt: TGTGCCAGCTCACCACTTCCAGGGGGTTCCTCCTACGAGCAGTACTTC

v_gene: TRBV9
abundance: NA
d_gene: NA
j_gene: TRBJ1-3
CDR3aa: CASSVAGSGNTIYF
CDR3nt: TGTGCCAGCAGCGTAGCAGGGAGTGGAAACACCATATATTTT

v_gene: TRBV30
abundance: once
d_gene: NA
j_gene: TRBJ2-3
CDR3aa: CAWSLGGGTTDTQYF
CDR3nt: TGTGCCTGGAGTCTGGGGGGCGGGACCACAGATACGCAGTATTTT

v_gene: TRBV7-9
abundance: few
d_gene: NA
j_gene: TRBJ2-7
CDR3aa: CASSDTYEQYF
CDR3nt: TGTGCCAGCAGCGATACATACGAGCAGTACTTC

v_gene: TRBV10-3
abundance: NA
d_gene: TRBD1
j_gene: TRBJ1-1
CDR3aa: CAIRTGPGTEAFF
CDR3nt: TGTGCCATCCGGACAGGGCCTGGGACTGAAGCTTTCTTT

v_gene: TRBV2
abundance: NA
d_gene: TRBD1
j_gene: TRBJ2-5
CDR3aa: CASSGTGGFQTQYF
CDR3nt: TGTGCCAGCAGTGGAACAGGGGGGTTCCAGACCCAGTACTTC

v_gene: TRBV28
abundance: NA
d_gene: NA
j_gene: TRBJ1-3
CDR3aa: CATATGGEGNTIYF
CDR3nt: TGTGCCACCGCGACGGGGGGCGAAGGAAACACCATATATTTT

v_gene: TRBV4-1
abundance: NA
d_gene: TRBD2
j_gene: TRBJ2-7
CDR3aa: CASSHGLAASYEQYF
CDR3nt: TGCGCCAGCAGCCATGGGCTAGCGGCCTCCTACGAGCAGTACTTC

v_gene: TRBV6-1
abundance: NA
d_gene: TRBD1
j_gene: TRBJ1-2
CDR3aa: CASSRGEDYGYTF
CDR3nt: TGTGCCAGCAGCAGGGGGGAGGACTATGGCTACACCTTC

v_gene: TRBV28
abundance: NA
d_gene: NA
j_gene: TRBJ2-2
CDR3aa: CASSLGRVGTGELFF
CDR3nt: TGTGCCAGCAGTTTAGGCAGGGTCGGCACCGGGGAGCTGTTTTTT

v_gene: TRBV10-1
abundance: NA
d_gene: NA
j_gene: TRBJ2-7
CDR3aa: CASSESAGANEQYF
CDR3nt: TGCGCCAGCAGTGAATCGGCAGGAGCCAACGAGCAGTACTTC

v_gene: TRBV19
abundance: NA
d_gene: NA
j_gene: TRBJ1-6
CDR3aa: CASTPQAGVNSPLHF
CDR3nt: TGTGCCAGTACCCCTCAGGCGGGGGTTAATTCACCCCTCCACTTT

v_gene: TRBV5-1
abundance: NA
d_gene: NA
j_gene: TRBJ2-3
CDR3aa: CASSFFYPTDTQYF
CDR3nt: TGCGCCAGCAGCTTTTTTTACCCCACAGATACGCAGTATTTT

v_gene: TRBV5-1
abundance: NA
d_gene: NA
j_gene: TRBJ2-7
CDR3aa: CASSWSGGEYEQYF
CDR3nt: TGCGCCAGCAGCTGGAGCGGAGGGGAGTACGAGCAGTACTTC

v_gene: TRBV5-1
abundance: NA
d_gene: NA
j_gene: TRBJ1-2
CDR3aa: CASSFGADGYTF
CDR3nt: TGCGCCAGCAGCTTCGGCGCTGATGGCTACACCTTC

v_gene: TRBV7-8
abundance: NA
d_gene: TRBD1
j_gene: TRBJ2-2
CDR3aa: CASSLGYRGTGELFF
CDR3nt: TGTGCCAGCAGCTTAGGCTACAGGGGAACCGGGGAGCTGTTTTTT

v_gene: TRBV18
abundance: NA
d_gene: NA
j_gene: TRBJ2-5
CDR3aa: CASSPLQGERETQYF
CDR3nt: TGTGCCAGCTCACCACTTCAGGGTGAACGCGAGACCCAGTACTTC

v_gene: TRBV5-1
abundance: NA
d_gene: TRBD2
j_gene: TRBJ2-7
CDR3aa: CASSLVPSGGSYEQYF
CDR3nt: TGCGCCAGCAGCTTGGTCCCTAGCGGGGGGTCGTACGAGCAGTACTTC

v_gene: TRBV27
abundance: NA
d_gene: NA
j_gene: TRBJ1-2
CDR3aa: CASSLEARYNYGYTF
CDR3nt: TGTGCCAGCAGCCTTGAGGCCAGGTATAACTATGGCTACACCTTC

v_gene: TRBV6-1
abundance: once
d_gene: NA
j_gene: TRBJ1-2
CDR3aa: CASRSGTPYGYTF
CDR3nt: TGTGCCAGCAGGTCCGGGACACCTTATGGCTACACCTTC

v_gene: TRBV6-5
abundance: NA
d_gene: TRBD2
j_gene: TRBJ2-3
CDR3aa: CASRRLAGGIDTQYF
CDR3nt: TGTGCCAGCAGGCGACTAGCGGGAGGTATAGATACGCAGTATTTT

v_gene: TRBV18
abundance: once
d_gene: NA
j_gene: TRBJ2-2
CDR3aa: CASSLSGPSNTGELFF
CDR3nt: TGTGCCAGCTCCCTTTCCGGTCCTTCGAACACCGGGGAGCTGTTTTTT

v_gene: TRBV6-6
abundance: NA
d_gene: TRBD2
j_gene: TRBJ2-1
CDR3aa: CASSYGLAGTNEQFF
CDR3nt: TGTGCCAGCAGTTACGGACTAGCGGGTACAAATGAGCAGTTCTTC

v_gene: TRBV5-6
abundance: NA
d_gene: TRBD2
j_gene: TRBJ2-1
CDR3aa: CASSLGITSVSSYNEQFF
CDR3nt: TGTGCCAGCAGCTTGGGGATAACTAGCGTTAGCTCCTACAATGAGCAGTTCTTC

v_gene: TRBV10-3
abundance: NA
d_gene: TRBD1
j_gene: TRBJ1-1
CDR3aa: CAISGTGTGVDGAFF
CDR3nt: TGTGCCATCAGTGGAACCGGGACAGGGGTGGATGGAGCTTTCTTT

v_gene: TRBV28
abundance: once
d_gene: NA
j_gene: TRBJ1-5
CDR3aa: CASRTVSNQPQHF
CDR3nt: TGTGCCAGCAGGACAGTGAGCAATCAGCCCCAGCATTTT